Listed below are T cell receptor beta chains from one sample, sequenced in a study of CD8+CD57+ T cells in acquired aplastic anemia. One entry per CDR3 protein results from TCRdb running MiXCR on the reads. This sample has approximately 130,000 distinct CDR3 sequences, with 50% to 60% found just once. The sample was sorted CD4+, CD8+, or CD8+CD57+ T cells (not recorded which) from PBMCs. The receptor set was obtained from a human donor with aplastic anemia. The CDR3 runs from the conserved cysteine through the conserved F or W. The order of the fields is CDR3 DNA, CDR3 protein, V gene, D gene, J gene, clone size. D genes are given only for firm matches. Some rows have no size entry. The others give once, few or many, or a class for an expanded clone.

TGTGCCAGCAGTGAGGGGGGGTCCTACAATGAGCAGTTCTTC | CASSEGGSYNEQFF | TRBV25-1 | TRBD2 | TRBJ2-1 | .
TGTGCCAGCAGCCCCGGGGGCTCCTACGAGCAGTACTTC | CASSPGGSYEQYF | TRBV7-9 | . | TRBJ2-7 | many
TGTGCCACCGACAGGGGACGGGGGGGGACCGGGGAGCTGTTTTTT | CATDRGRGGTGELFF | TRBV15 | . | TRBJ2-2 | .
TGCAGTGCACTTCGAGATACGCAGTATTTT | CSALRDTQYF | TRBV20-1 | . | TRBJ2-3 | once
TGTGCCAGCAGCCTGACTACAGGGTACACTGAAGCTTTCTTT | CASSLTTGYTEAFF | TRBV7-8 | . | TRBJ1-1 | many
TGTGCCAGCAGCTCACCGGGGGGTAGGACCCTAGAAAAACTGTTTTTT | CASSSPGGRTLEKLFF | TRBV7-9 | . | TRBJ1-4 | few
TGTGCCAGCAGTGTACAGGGGAACACTGAAGCTTTCTTT | CASSVQGNTEAFF | TRBV2 | . | TRBJ1-1 | .
TGCAGCGTTATGGCCGGATATGGCTACACCTTC | CSVMAGYGYTF | TRBV29-1 | . | TRBJ1-2 | few
TGCAGCGTTGAACGGCTAGGGGTGTCGGATACGCAGTATTTT | CSVERLGVSDTQYF | TRBV29-1 | . | TRBJ2-3 | few
TGTGCCAGTAGTCCCGCCCCGGCGGAAACCTACGAGCAGTACTTC | CASSPAPAETYEQYF | TRBV19 | . | TRBJ2-7 | .
TGTGCCAGCAGCGCCGGGACACTAGGAACCGGGGAGCTGTTTTTT | CASSAGTLGTGELFF | TRBV7-6 | . | TRBJ2-2 | many
TGTGCCAGTAGTACCAGCGGGGGCGGGAAGACCCAGTACTTC | CASSTSGGGKTQYF | TRBV2 | TRBD2 | TRBJ2-5 | .
TGTGCCACCAGTGATCGTTTCGGGGGATGGGGCAATGAGCAGTTCTTC | CATSDRFGGWGNEQFF | TRBV24-1 | . | TRBJ2-1 | once
TGTGCCAGTAGGCGGACAGGGGGCACAGATACGCAGTATTTT | CASRRTGGTDTQYF | TRBV19 | TRBD1 | TRBJ2-3 | .